This T cell receptor beta chain comes out of a study of blood T cells in healthy people across ages. J gave up 8 bases and V 8 bases, and 13 bases lay outside the gene matches. Per germline, CDR1 SNHLY and CDR2 FYNNEI. The CDR3 covers 15 residues. Next came a second PCR, run for roughly 6 to 11 cycles, which used a sample-barcoded 5' primer along with a J-beta primer mix. MiXCR, run by TCRdb on the 5' RACE reads, gives a single entry per CDR3 protein. Here the sample spans more than 1.4 million distinct CDR3 sequences, approximately 42% being singletons. The rearrangement uses TRBV2 and TRBJ2-1, with 9 bases lining up with TRBD2. The specimen sequenced was blood. The source of this sequence is a woman aged 18-29 years in good health. The CDR3 is CASRPGSGGWDEQFF. The CDR3 nucleotides read TGTGCCAGCCGTCCAGGTAGCGGGGGTTGGGATGAGCAGTTCTTC.